The 10 T cell receptor beta chains below all came from one sample that was sequenced in a study of blood T cells in healthy people across ages. A sample-barcoded 5' primer and a J-beta primer mix were used in a second PCR of about 6 to 12 cycles. TCRdb ran MiXCR on the 5' RACE reads and lists one entry per CDR3 protein. The sample carries around 1,900,000 distinct CDR3 sequences, 30% to 40% recorded once. The sample was blood. These receptors came from a human donor in good health.

V is TRBV12-3 or TRBV12-4 and J is TRBJ1-6, with D possibly matching TRBD1 (5 bases). V dropped 6 bases and J dropped 9 bases, with 9 bases sitting between them. The CDR3 is made up of 12 amino acids. The CDR3 reads CASRQAPSPLHF. CDR3 nucleotide sequence: TGTGCCAGCAGACAGGCCCCTTCACCCCTCCACTTT.

The chain couples TRBV2 to TRBJ2-4; TRBD1 might be the D (6 bases). There are 13 residues in the CDR3. Trimming stripped 0 bases from V and 9 bases from J, with 9 bases between. Per the germline V gene, CDR1 is SNHLY and CDR2 is FYNNEI. The CDR3 nucleotides read TGTGCCAGCAGTGAAGCCTCGACAGGCATTCAGTACTTC. Translating gives CASSEASTGIQYF.

This clonotype appeared a few times. The chain combines TRBV5-5 with TRBJ1-2; 7 bases are a match to TRBD1. The CDR3 is made up of 15 amino acids. The V gene's germline CDR1 is SGHKS and CDR2 YYEKEE (reference sequence). After removal of 2 bases from V and 3 bases from J, the junction contained 7 bases not matched to a gene. The CDR3 reads CASSLGGGVYYGYTF. The DNA for the CDR3 is TGTGCCAGCAGCTTAGGAGGGGGCGTATACTATGGCTACACCTTC.

The V gene is TRBV24-1, the J gene TRBJ2-3; D gene ambiguous. V was trimmed by 0 bases and J by 9 bases, leaving 12 bases between them. CDR3 length: 14 residues. The germline V gene encodes CDR1 KGHDR and CDR2 SFDVKD. CDR3 nucleotides: TGTGCCACCAGTGATTTGCGTTCTAGAGTGACGCAGTATTTT. Its protein product is CATSDLRSRVTQYF.

J is TRBJ1-6 and V is TRBV7-3; TRBD1 matches 8 bases. Germline V gene lookup returns CDR1 SGHTA and CDR2 FQGTGA. V shed 6 bases and J 7 bases; nucleotides not matched to a gene: 8. The CDR3 contains 15 residues. The CDR3 bases are TGTGCCAGCAGATCAGGACAGGGACAGAATTCACCCCTCCACTTT. Translated: CASRSGQGQNSPLHF.

V usage is TRBV5-1 and J usage is TRBJ2-1; TRBD1 matches 10 bases. Germline loops: CDR1 SGHRS, CDR2 YFSETQ. The CDR3 has 12 amino acids. V gave up 3 bases and J gave up 15 bases; unmatched junction bases: 6. The CDR3 nucleotides read TGCGCCAGCAGCTCCGGACAGGGGGTTCGGTTCTTC. This sequence encodes CASSSGQGVRFF.

This chain uses TRBV10-3 with TRBJ2-1; no definite D call. V was pared by 2 bases and J by 11 bases, with 10 bases between. Germline CDR1 is ENHRY and CDR2 is SYGVKD. This CDR3 region has 12 residues. The CDR3 loop is CAISEVGQKQFF. The CDR3 coding sequence is TGTGCCATCAGTGAGGTCGGCCAGAAGCAGTTCTTC.

The chain couples TRBV7-9 to TRBJ2-5; D not resolved. CDR1 and CDR2 from the germline V gene are SEHNR and FQNEAQ (reference sequence). The CDR3 is 16 residues long. Trimming shortened V by 6 bases and J by 3 bases, and 20 bases separated the two germline ends. The CDR3 region has the DNA TGTGCCAGCAGGATCACTCGCCACACCCCCGAAGAGACCCAGTACTTC. This sequence encodes CASRITRHTPEETQYF.

The chain recombines TRBV5-6 with TRBJ2-3; 8 bases are a match to TRBD2. The CDR3 loop spans 16 amino acids. Trimming took 2 bases from V and 2 from J; bases not matched to a gene: 7. Germline V gives CDR1 SGHDT, CDR2 YYEEEE. In DNA, the CDR3 is TGTGCCAGCAGCTTCGCCCCAGCGGGGGTCACAGATACGCAGTATTTT. Amino acids: CASSFAPAGVTDTQYF. The variable domain in full, with the rest retrieved from reference TRBV5-6 and TRBJ2-3, is DAGVTQSPTHLIKTRGQQVTLRCSPKSGHDTVSWYQQALGQGPQFIFQYYEEEERQRGNFPDRFSGHQFPNYSSELNVNALLLGDSALYLCASSFAPAGVTDTQYFGPGTRLTVL.

On this clonotype: A read error may produce the germline difference seen at one junction end. The chain has TRBV9 and TRBJ2-1, with 8 bases fitting TRBD2. CDR1 and CDR2 from the germline V gene are SGDLS and YYNGEE. The CDR3 is 15 residues long. CDR3 nucleotide sequence: TGTGCCTGCAGCGGAGCGGGGGCCCCCTACAATGAGCAGTTCTTC. Its protein product is CACSGAGAPYNEQFF.